The 17 T cell receptor beta chains presented below share a single source sample, sequenced in a study of cytomegalovirus exposure and HLA in healthy donors (dated by TCRdb to the late 2010s). The library relied on the immunoSEQ multiplex PCR assay. A mixture of 60 forward primers for TCR Vbeta segments and 13 reverse primers for TCR Jbeta segments was used in the multiplex PCR. Held by TCRdb, this immuneACCESS table contains in-frame sequences only and omits some clones. Under half of the omission traces to an unresolved V gene where checked; the cause of the rest is unknown. Recorded for this sample are 100,000 to 150,000 clones; about two thirds of them occurred a single time. 4.5% to 5% of the sample rests with the top ten. The sample comprised PBMCs. The receptors stem from a man in his sixties in good health and CMV-seropositive.

The rearrangement uses TRBV9 and TRBJ1-2; 7 nucleotides line up with TRBD1. The CDR3 length is 15 residues. Per the germline V gene, CDR1 is SGDLS and CDR2 is YYNGEE. V was pared by 0 bases and J by 6 bases, with 8 bases of the junction left unmatched. CDR3 protein: CASSVAPDRFHGYTF. The CDR3 bases are TGTGCCAGCAGCGTAGCCCCGGACAGGTTCCATGGCTACACCTTC.

This chain uses TRBV6-6 with TRBJ1-2; D remains ambiguous. V lost 2 bases, J lost 14 bases, and 12 bases lay in between. In germline, CDR1 is MNHNY, CDR2 SVGAGI (reference sequence). The CDR3 is 11 residues long. CDR3 in amino acids: CASSYPGDWTF. In nucleotides, the CDR3 is TGTGCCAGCAGTTACCCCGGGGATTGGACCTTC.

The chain uses TRBV10-3 and TRBJ2-1; TRBD2 agrees at 16 bases. J gave up 15 bases and V 8 bases, and 10 bases lay outside the gene matches. The CDR3 extends over 14 amino acids. Germline-derived CDR1 and CDR2 are ENHRY and SYGVKD. Here the CDR3 reads CAISPGLAGGNPFF. In DNA form, the CDR3 reads TGTGCCATCTCCCCGGGACTAGCGGGGGGGAATCCGTTCTTC.

The rearrangement links TRBV2 to TRBJ2-7, with 7 bases matching TRBD1. Germline CDR1 reads SNHLY; CDR2 reads FYNNEI. The CDR3 loop spans 13 amino acids. With V trimmed by 6 bases and J by 6 bases, 8 bases remained unmatched. The CDR3 DNA sequence: TGTGCCAGCAGAAGTCAGGGGGAAGGCGAGCAGTACTTC. Translation gives CASRSQGEGEQYF.

This chain joins TRBV7-9 and TRBJ1-2; 7 bases are shared with TRBD1. The CDR3 extends over 16 amino acids. Trimming at V came to 2 bases and at J to 1 base, leaving 7 bases not matched to a gene. Germline CDR1 reads SEHNR; CDR2 reads FQNEAQ (reference sequence). The CDR3 nucleotides read TGTGCCAGCAGCTTAAGCGGACAGGTGATTAACTATGGCTACACCTTC. Protein sequence: CASSLSGQVINYGYTF.

This clone has more than one count but fewer than ten. V usage is TRBV11-2 and J usage is TRBJ1-1; 9 bases are a match to TRBD1. V dropped 3 bases and J dropped 3; count of bases not matched to a gene: 5. Germline CDR1 SGHAT, CDR2 FQNNGV. The CDR3 contains 15 residues. As DNA, the CDR3 is TGTGCCAGCAGCTTTCTACAGGGGGCGTACACTGAAGCTTTCTTT. Translated: CASSFLQGAYTEAFF.

In this sample, this clone turned up once. The chain joins TRBV2 to TRBJ1-1, with unresolved D. Looked up from germline, CDR1 is SNHLY and CDR2 is FYNNEI. This CDR3 region has 14 residues. The V end was cut by 3 bases, the J end by 4 bases, with 12 bases between. This CDR3 reads CASSEEPEATEAFF. CDR3 in DNA: TGTGCCAGCAGTGAGGAACCAGAGGCCACTGAAGCTTTCTTT.

The rearrangement links TRBV27 to TRBJ1-4, with TRBD1 matching 7 bases. CDR3 length: 16 residues. Germline V CDR1 and CDR2: MNHEY, SMNVEV (reference sequence). V was clipped by 1 base and J by 2 bases; unmatched bases: 4. The CDR3 DNA is TGTGCCAGCAGTTTATATCCGGGACAGACTAATGAAAAACTGTTTTTT. This encodes CASSLYPGQTNEKLFF.

This clone was counted only a few times. The CDR3 sequence is CSVGALTGIHYGYTF. The CDR3 DNA follows: TGCAGCGTTGGGGCTCTTACAGGGATCCACTATGGCTACACCTTC. This sequence joins TRBV29-1 and TRBJ1-2, with D maybe TRBD1 (6 bases). The CDR3 contains 15 residues. The V and J ends lost 4 bases and 3 bases respectively, with 18 bases between them. Germline V gives CDR1 SQVTM, CDR2 ANQGSEA.

This chain uses TRBV15 with TRBJ1-3; D gene uncertain. Trimming pared 1 base from V and 0 bases from J, leaving 10 bases between. Germline V gene data show CDR1 as LNHNV and CDR2 as YYDKDF (reference sequence). The CDR3 contains 16 residues. Here the CDR3 DNA reads TGTGCCACCAGCAGAGGAGGAGGTGACTCTGGAAACACCATATATTTT. Residues: CATSRGGGDSGNTIYF.

The CDR3 protein is CASSRTGVHEQYF. CDR3 bases: TGTGCCAGCAGCAGGACAGGGGTCCACGAGCAGTACTTC. The rearrangement uses TRBV28 and TRBJ2-7; 9 bases align to TRBD1. There are 13 residues in the CDR3. Germline lookup yields CDR1 MDHEN and CDR2 SYDVKM. J lost 5 bases, V lost 6 bases, and 5 bases had no gene match. The entire variable domain, with the rest obtained from reference TRBV28 and TRBJ2-7, is as follows: DVKVTQSSRYLVKRTGEKVFLECVQDMDHENMFWYRQDPGLGLRLIYFSYDVKMKEKGDIPEGYSVSREKKERFSLILESASTNQTSMYLCASSRTGVHEQYFGPGTRLTVT.

This clone was counted only a few times. This rearrangement joins TRBV27 to TRBJ1-2, with 7 bases matching TRBD1. The J segment lost 7 bases and the V segment lost 6 bases, leaving 8 bases of the junction unmatched. The germline CDR1 and CDR2 sequences are MNHEY and SMNVEV (reference sequence). The CDR3 spans 13 residues. The CDR3 loop reads CASRPQGFSGYTF. The CDR3 DNA is TGTGCCAGCAGGCCACAGGGGTTCAGTGGCTACACCTTC.

CDR3 loop: CASSRQGAGGEQYF. CDR3 nucleotides: TGTGCCAGCAGCCGACAGGGGGCGGGTGGCGAGCAGTACTTC. The chain carries TRBV2 and TRBJ2-7, with 10 bases lining up with TRBD1. J lost 6 bases, V lost 6 bases, and 8 bases had no gene match. CDR3 size: 14 residues. Germline V gene data show CDR1 as SNHLY and CDR2 as FYNNEI.

The rearrangement links TRBV5-4 to TRBJ2-1; 8 bases map to TRBD2. Germline CDR1 and CDR2: SGHNT and YYREEE (reference sequence). With 6 bases clipped from V and 3 bases from J, the junction kept 8 bases outside the gene matches. The CDR3 length is 15 residues. The CDR3 DNA reads TGTGCCAGCACCCTCCGGGGGGGCAACTACAATGAGCAGTTCTTC. Its translation is CASTLRGGNYNEQFF.

This chain uses TRBV4-1 with TRBJ2-2; 10 positions agree with TRBD1. Losses at the gene ends were 8 bases for V and 5 bases for J; bases not matched to a gene: 8. Germline V gives CDR1 MGHRA, CDR2 YSYEKL. This CDR3 has 15 amino acids. The CDR3 coding sequence is TGCGCCAGCGGGTACCGGGACAGGGGTACCGGGGAGCTGTTTTTT. It codes for CASGYRDRGTGELFF.

The chain has TRBV19 and TRBJ1-2; D unresolved. Trimming took off 6 bases at V and 2 bases at J, with 4 bases between the two ends. There are 11 residues in the CDR3. CDR1 is LNHDA and CDR2 is SQIVND in the germline V gene (reference sequence). CDR3 loop: CASRENYGYTF. The CDR3 DNA is TGTGCCAGTAGGGAGAACTATGGCTACACCTTC.

This clone has more than one count but fewer than ten. The CDR3 is CASSLSQVSQAFF. The CDR3, as DNA: TGTGCCAGCAGTTTATCCCAGGTCAGCCAAGCTTTCTTT. The rearrangement links TRBV28 to TRBJ1-1; D is unclear. The CDR3 loop spans 13 amino acids. Germline V gives CDR1 MDHEN, CDR2 SYDVKM. Trimming cost V 1 base and J 9 bases, with 12 bases left between them.